This T cell receptor beta chain was sequenced during a study of blood T cell repertoires in COVID-19. Background on the study: Samples of COVID-19 (acute and convalescent) were obtained from the United States, Italy and Spain. PBMCs, B-cell-depleted T cells, or T cells provided the cDNA or gDNA that made up the material.

CDR1 SEHNR and CDR2 FQNEAQ come from the germline V gene (reference sequence). The CDR3 is 13 amino acids. Trimming took 3 bases from V and 6 from J, leaving 11 bases between them. Sequencing was performed with immunoSEQ multiplex PCR; in TCRdb, only in-frame clones are kept and a portion is missing. The sample shows 25,000 to 35,000 clones, roughly 90% of them seen only once. The clonotype comes from a woman aged 40 to 55 with active or convalescent COVID-19. Material: peripheral blood. The chain combines TRBV7-9 with TRBJ1-1, with TRBD1 as a possible D gene (5 bases). The CDR3 spells CASSFDRKPEAFF. The CDR3 DNA reads as TGTGCCAGCAGCTTTGACAGAAAACCTGAAGCTTTCTTT. Drawing the rest from reference TRBV7-9 and TRBJ1-1, the complete variable domain is DTGVSQNPRHKITKRGQNVTFRCDPISEHNRLYWYRQTLGQGPEFLTYFQNEAQLEKSRLLSDRFSAERPKGSFSTLEIQRTEQGDSAMYLCASSFDRKPEAFFGQGTRLTVV.